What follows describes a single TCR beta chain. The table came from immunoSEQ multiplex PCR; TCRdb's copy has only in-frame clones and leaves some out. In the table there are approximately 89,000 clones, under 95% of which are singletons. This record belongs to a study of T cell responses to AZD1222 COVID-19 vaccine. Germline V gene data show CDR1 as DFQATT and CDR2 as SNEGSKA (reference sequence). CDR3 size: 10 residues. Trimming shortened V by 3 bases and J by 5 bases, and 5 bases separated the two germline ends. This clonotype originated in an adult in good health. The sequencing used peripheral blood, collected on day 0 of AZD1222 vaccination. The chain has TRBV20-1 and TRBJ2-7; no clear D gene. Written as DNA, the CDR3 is TGCAGTGCTAGTAACGACGAGCAGTACTTC. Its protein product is CSASNDEQYF.